The entry below gives a single T cell receptor (beta chain) sequence along with its context. Its matching antigen is unknown. Measured with immunoSEQ multiplex PCR; TCRdb has only the in-frame clones, and not every one. The data show around 8,000 clones, approximately 60% seen once. This sample was included in a study of tumor-infiltrating lymphocytes in localized non-small cell lung cancer. Study-level points and caveats: Higher tumor T cell infiltration than in uninvolved lung was supported by TCRbeta sequencing. Each assay used a separate piece of the same tissue. TCR sequencing covered a subset of patients with enough tissue.

This CDR3 has 13 amino acids. Trimming removed 3 bases at V and 9 bases at J, with 13 bases between. CDR1 is WNHNN and CDR2 is SYGVQD in the germline V gene (reference sequence). The chain joins TRBV10-1 to TRBJ2-3; either TRBD1 or TRBD2 may supply D (6 bases each). The source material was uninvolved lung tissue not adjacent to the tumor. This sequence was found in a human donor with non-small cell lung cancer. This chain's CDR3 is CASSESGALTQYF. As DNA, the CDR3 is TGCGCCAGCAGTGAATCGGGGGCCCTAACGCAGTATTTT.